The 14 T cell receptor beta chains in this list originate from one sample, sequenced in a study of shared clonotypes between healthy human individuals. Data came from immunoSEQ multiplex PCR; TCRdb stores just in-frame clones and leaves some out. The profile shows about 1,800,000 clones, around 96% of them singletons. Naive-designated CD8 cells lacked CD45RO, were positively enriched for CCR7, and omitted terminally differentiated effector memory CD45RA+ cells. Specimen: naive CD8+ T cells sorted from blood. Every receptor here comes from a man between 18 and 29 years old in good health.

This chain joins TRBV4-1 and TRBJ2-7; D may be TRBD1 (5 bases). CDR1 and CDR2 from the germline V gene are MGHRA and YSYEKL. The V end lost 0 bases, the J end lost 2 bases, and 11 bases lay between the germline ends. This CDR3 spans 15 amino acids. In DNA, the CDR3 is TGCGCCAGCAGCCAAGAATACCAGGGTACCTACGAGCAGTACTTC. Translated: CASSQEYQGTYEQYF.

This chain uses TRBV13 with TRBJ1-1; tentatively, D is TRBD1 (5 bases). From germline, CDR1 is PRHDT and CDR2 FYEKMQ (reference sequence). This CDR3 contains 13 residues. Trimming pared 7 bases from V and 0 bases from J, leaving 9 bases between. This CDR3 is CASTRGLNTEAFF. CDR3 DNA: TGTGCCAGCACCCGGGGCCTGAACACTGAAGCTTTCTTT. The full variable domain, completed using reference TRBV13 and TRBJ1-1, is AAGVIQSPRHLIKEKRETATLKCYPIPRHDTVYWYQQGPGQDPQFLISFYEKMQSDKGSIPDRFSAQQFSDYHSELNMSSLELGDSALYFCASTRGLNTEAFFGQGTRLTVV.

Note on this clone: A read error is possible here, since a much larger clone lies one base away. The chain couples TRBV30 to TRBJ1-1, with D maybe TRBD1 (5 bases). From germline, CDR1 is GTSNPN and CDR2 SVGIG (reference sequence). The length of the CDR3 is 12 residues. The V and J ends lost 2 bases and 3 bases respectively, with 7 bases between them. CDR3 nucleotides: TGTGCCTGGAGTTGGGGGGACACTGAAGCTTTCTTT. This encodes CAWSWGDTEAFF.

This rearrangement joins TRBV6-6 to TRBJ1-2, with TRBD1 matching 8 bases. The CDR3 loop spans 13 amino acids. Germline loops: CDR1 MNHNY, CDR2 SVGAGI (reference sequence). Trimming cost V 6 bases and J 4 bases; bases outside gene matches: 4. The CDR3 bases are TGTGCCAGCAGACCAGGACAGGGCTATGGCTACACCTTC. Its protein product is CASRPGQGYGYTF.

The chain joins TRBV27 to TRBJ2-7; D is unclear. This CDR3 is 13 amino acids long. V shed 0 bases and J shed 9 bases, with 12 bases lying between them. CDR1 and CDR2 (germline): MNHEY, SMNVEV (reference sequence). Here the CDR3 DNA reads TGTGCCAGCAGTTTATCCGTGGCAATGGGGCAGTACTTC. Its translation is CASSLSVAMGQYF.

CDR3 nucleotide sequence: TGTGCCAGCAGTTTATGGGGTAGCGGGCTGAGCAATGAGCAGTTCTTC. Its translation: CASSLWGSGLSNEQFF. The chain combines TRBV27 with TRBJ2-1; 7 positions match TRBD2. The CDR3 spans 16 residues. The V and J ends lost 1 base and 6 bases, in that order; junction bases with no gene match: 9. CDR1 is MNHEY, CDR2 SMNVEV, per germline (reference sequence).

J is TRBJ2-1 and V is TRBV19; 12 bases map to TRBD2. CDR3 length equals 16 residues. Germline CDR1 and CDR2: LNHDA and SQIVND (reference sequence). V lost 6 bases, J lost 4 bases, and 7 bases stayed unmatched. CDR3 amino acids: CASSERTSGIYNEQFF. Here the CDR3 DNA reads TGTGCCAGTAGCGAAAGGACTAGCGGGATATACAATGAGCAGTTCTTC.

The V call is TRBV6-1, the J call TRBJ2-7; 9 bases are shared with TRBD2. The CDR3 has 16 residues. The V and J ends lost 1 base and 0 bases, in that order; junction bases with no gene match: 4. Per germline, CDR1 MNHNS and CDR2 SASEGT. Here the CDR3 reads CASSEEGSGGSYEQYF. The CDR3 DNA sequence: TGTGCCAGCAGTGAAGAGGGTAGCGGGGGCTCCTACGAGCAGTACTTC.

V usage is TRBV15 and J usage is TRBJ2-5; maybe TRBD1 (6 bases). Germline V gene lookup returns CDR1 LNHNV and CDR2 YYDKDF (reference sequence). The CDR3 sequence is 15 residues long. V lost 3 bases, J lost 4 bases, and 15 bases lay in between. The CDR3 DNA reads as TGTGCCACCAGCAGGATTGGGGGCCCCGGAGAGACCCAGTACTTC. Residues: CATSRIGGPGETQYF.

This clone was counted a single time. This chain joins TRBV28 and TRBJ1-3; D ambiguous. In germline, CDR1 is MDHEN, CDR2 SYDVKM. Trimming took off 5 bases at V and 0 bases at J, with 11 bases between the two ends. CDR3 length: 15 residues. The CDR3 reads CASSPSAFSGNTIYF. The CDR3 nucleotides are TGTGCCAGCAGTCCGTCGGCGTTCTCTGGAAACACCATATATTTT. Drawing the rest from reference TRBV28 and TRBJ1-3, the complete variable domain is DVKVTQSSRYLVKRTGEKVFLECVQDMDHENMFWYRQDPGLGLRLIYFSYDVKMKEKGDIPEGYSVSREKKERFSLILESASTNQTSMYLCASSPSAFSGNTIYFGEGSWLTVV.

This chain joins TRBV2 and TRBJ1-4, with a tentative D call TRBD1 (5 bases). Germline CDR1 and CDR2: SNHLY and FYNNEI. Trimming removed 8 bases at V and 8 bases at J, with 21 bases between. CDR3 size: 15 residues. This CDR3 reads CASEGTVGKGEKLFF. The CDR3 DNA reads TGTGCCAGCGAGGGGACGGTAGGGAAGGGCGAAAAACTGTTTTTT.

The chain couples TRBV19 to TRBJ2-6; TRBD1 matches 7 bases. The CDR3 has 17 amino acids. V was clipped by 4 bases and J by 2 bases; unmatched bases: 8. The germline gives CDR1 LNHDA, CDR2 SQIVND (reference sequence). CDR3 sequence reads: CASSKDREEPGANVLTF. The DNA of the CDR3 is TGTGCCAGTAGTAAAGACAGGGAAGAGCCTGGGGCCAACGTCCTGACTTTC.

The V gene is TRBV9, the J gene TRBJ1-1; the D gene is possibly TRBD1 (6 bases). V gave up 3 bases and J gave up 4 bases, with 16 bases separating them. This CDR3 spans 15 amino acids. CDR1 is SGDLS, CDR2 YYNGEE, per germline. The chain's CDR3 is CASSDAGQLGTEAFF. CDR3 in DNA: TGTGCCAGCAGCGACGCAGGACAGCTCGGCACTGAAGCTTTCTTT.

Turning to this clone: The sample holds other DNA sequences that translate to the same CDR3. The chain uses TRBV6-5 and TRBJ2-7; 11 positions match TRBD1. The V gene's germline CDR1 is MNHEY and CDR2 SVGAGI. Trimming removed 3 bases from V and 1 base from J; junction bases left unmatched: 2. CDR3 size: 15 residues. The CDR3 reads CASSYGTGGSYEQYF. The CDR3 nucleotides read TGTGCCAGCAGTTATGGGACAGGGGGTTCCTACGAGCAGTACTTC.